Below, one TCR beta chain is given with its context. The V gene lost 4 bases and the J gene lost 14 bases, with 17 bases spanning the gap. CDR1 and CDR2 from the germline V gene are SGHDN and FVKESK. The CDR3 consists of 13 residues. The PCR employed 60 Vbeta primers together with 13 Jbeta primers. Profiled with immunoSEQ multiplex PCR; TCRdb holds only in-frame clones, not every one. The table has some 110,000 clones, around 65% seen once; the top ten hold about 1.5%. This record belongs to a study of cytomegalovirus exposure and HLA in healthy donors. The chain has TRBV14 and TRBJ1-4, with D hard to call. The sequence derives from a man aged 18 to 29 in good health and CMV-seronegative. Source material: PBMCs. The CDR3 loop reads CASSRSPLRGLFF. CDR3 bases: TGTGCCAGCAGCCGGTCCCCCCTCCGAGGGCTGTTTTTT.